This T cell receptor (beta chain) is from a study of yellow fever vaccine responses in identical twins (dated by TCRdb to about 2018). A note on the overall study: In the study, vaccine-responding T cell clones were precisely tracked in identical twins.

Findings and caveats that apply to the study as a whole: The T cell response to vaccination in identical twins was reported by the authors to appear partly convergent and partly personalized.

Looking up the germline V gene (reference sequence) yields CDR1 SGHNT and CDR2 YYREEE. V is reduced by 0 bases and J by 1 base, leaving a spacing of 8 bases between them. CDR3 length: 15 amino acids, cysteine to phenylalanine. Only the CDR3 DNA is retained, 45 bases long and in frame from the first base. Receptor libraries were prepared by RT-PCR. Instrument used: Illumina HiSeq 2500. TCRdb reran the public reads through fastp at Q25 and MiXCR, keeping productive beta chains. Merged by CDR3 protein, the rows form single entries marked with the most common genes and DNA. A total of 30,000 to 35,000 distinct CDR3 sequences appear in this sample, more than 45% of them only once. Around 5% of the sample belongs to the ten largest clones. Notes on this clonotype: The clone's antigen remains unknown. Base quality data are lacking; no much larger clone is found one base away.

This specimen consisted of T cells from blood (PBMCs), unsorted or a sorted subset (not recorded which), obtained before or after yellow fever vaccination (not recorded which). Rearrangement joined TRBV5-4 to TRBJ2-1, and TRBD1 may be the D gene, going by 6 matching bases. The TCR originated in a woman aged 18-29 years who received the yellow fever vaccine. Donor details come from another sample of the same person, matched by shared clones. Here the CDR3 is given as CASSLGTGSYNEQFF. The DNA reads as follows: TGTGCCAGCAGCTTGGGAACAGGGTCCTACAATGAGCAGTTCTTC.